This entry features one T cell receptor beta chain sequence. This sample is drawn from a study of blood T cell repertoires in COVID-19. As for the study in general: The United States, Italy and Spain provided the acute and convalescent COVID-19 samples. T cells, B-cell-depleted T cells, or PBMCs provided the cDNA or gDNA that served as material.

In the study's own analysis: For nucleated cells, counts were estimated from reference gene primer amplification. This table comes from immunoSEQ multiplex PCR, and its TCRdb copy is limited to in-frame clones, with some not included. From that table come the V and J calls and clone size; the DNA was used to work out D and trimming. Here the sample spans approximately 110,000 clones, over 75% being singletons. Per the germline V gene, CDR1 is MNHEY and CDR2 is SVGAGI. The CDR3 covers 14 residues. Between the trimmed V and J ends, which lost 3 bases and 2 bases, there was a span of 11 bases. The clonotype originates from a middle-aged man with acute or convalescent COVID-19. The J gene is TRBJ2-7, the V gene TRBV6-5; D is possibly TRBD1 (5 bases). Sequenced input: peripheral blood. CDR3 in amino acids: CASSYQGLTYEQYF. The CDR3 DNA reads as TGTGCCAGCAGTTATCAGGGCCTGACCTACGAGCAGTACTTC.